The 7 T cell receptor beta chains below come from one sample, sequenced in a study of tissue T cells after allogeneic stem cell transplantation. This table comes from immunoSEQ multiplex PCR, and its TCRdb copy is limited to in-frame clones, with some not included. The table lists some 1,300 clones, about 43% of them singletons. Time point described: mouse harvest day 14 after allogeneic transplant. Each mouse received 10^7 T-cell-depleted marrow cells plus 10^6 splenic CD5+ T cells by tail vein. Sequenced: gut tissue. Source of these receptors: a female BALB/c mouse given C57BL/6 T cells with graft-versus-host disease after an allogeneic hematopoietic cell transplant.

Remarks on this clone: These gene names are mouse names. The observed sequence ends 1 residue before the CDR3 terminus, with the missing tail filled in from the germline J gene. The rearrangement joins TRBV26 to TRBJ2-5, with D perhaps TRBD1 (5 bases). The CDR3 length is 13 residues. The germline gives CDR1 KGHPV, CDR2 FQNQEV (reference sequence). The V gene lost 6 bases and the J gene lost 0 bases, with 7 bases spanning the gap. The CDR3 spells CASSRVNQDTQYF. The CDR3 bases that were read are TGTGCCAGCAGCAGGGTTAACCAAGACACCCAGTAC.

This clone has more than one count but fewer than ten. Genes and germline are mouse. The read stops 1 residue short of the end of the CDR3; the missing end is completed from the germline J gene. The rearrangement uses TRBV5 and TRBJ2-7, with TRBD2 matching 8 bases. This CDR3 is built from 15 residues. The V segment lost 4 bases and the J segment 0 bases; nucleotides outside the gene matches: 5. The germline V gene has CDR1 LGHNA and CDR2 YNLKQL (reference sequence). CDR3 in amino acids: CASSPDWVLSYEQYF. Incomplete CDR3 DNA: TGTGCCAGCAGCCCGGACTGGGTGCTCTCCTATGAACAGTAC.

This clone was counted only a few times. The germline and genes are mouse ones. The CDR3 is CAWSLRDQAPLF. The part of the CDR3 DNA that was read is TGTGCCTGGAGTCTGAGGGACCAGGCTCCGCTT. The genes are TRBV31 and TRBJ1-5; unclear D gene. The read finishes 1 residue shy of the CDR3 end, and the germline J gene is used to complete it. Germline V gives CDR1 GKSSPN, CDR2 SITVG. The V and J ends lost 0 bases and 5 bases respectively, with 5 bases between them. The CDR3 runs 12 residues.

Notes on this clone: The listed genes are named as in mouse. The CDR3 end lies 1 residue beyond the end of the read and is filled in from the germline J gene. The chain carries TRBV16 and TRBJ2-5; TRBD2 matches at 9 bases. In germline, CDR1 is SGHSA, CDR2 FRNQAP. This CDR3 has 14 amino acids. The V gene end was trimmed by 4 bases and the J gene end by 3 bases; junction bases not matched to a gene: 2. This CDR3 reads CASSSGTGQDTQYF. The part of the CDR3 DNA that was read is TGTGCAAGCAGCTCGGGGACTGGGCAAGACACCCAGTAC. Full variable domain (remainder filled in from reference TRBV16 and TRBJ2-5): NAGVIQTPRHKVTGKGQEATLWCEPISGHSAVFWYRQTIVQGLEFLTYFRNQAPIDDSGMPKERFSAQMPNQSHSTLKIQSTQPQDSAVYLCASSSGTGQDTQYFGPGTRLLVL.

Comments on this clone: The genes are named according to mouse. The CDR3 end falls 1 residue outside the read, so it is completed with the germline J gene. The V and J genes are TRBV13-1 and TRBJ2-7; 8 positions match TRBD2. The CDR3 extends over 13 amino acids. CDR1 NSHNY and CDR2 SYGAGN come from the germline V gene. V dropped 2 bases and J dropped 7; count of bases not matched to a gene: 5. The CDR3 here is CASSEWGGREQYF. The part of the CDR3 DNA that was read is TGTGCCAGCAGTGAGTGGGGGGGGCGAGAACAGTAC.

Comment on this clone: Mouse names are used for the genes. The CDR3 protein is CASSLGGREDTQYF. The part of the CDR3 DNA that was read is TGTGCCAGCAGTCTGGGGGGGCGCGAAGACACCCAGTAC. The chain carries TRBV26 and TRBJ2-5; D may be TRBD2 (7 bases). Coverage ceases 1 residue before the CDR3 finishes, and the germline J gene fills in the end. In germline, CDR1 is KGHPV, CDR2 FQNQEV (reference sequence). Trimming removed 2 bases at V and 4 bases at J, with 10 bases between. The CDR3 runs to 14 residues. Full variable domain (outside the CDR3, taken from reference TRBV26 and TRBJ2-5): NSKVIQTPRYLVKGQGQKAKMRCIPEKGHPVVFWYQQNKNNEFKFLINFQNQEVLQQIDMTEKRFSAECPSNSPCSLEIQSSEAGDSALYLCASSLGGREDTQYFGPGTRLLVL.

This clone appeared a few times. The genes and germline here are from mouse. The CDR3 is cut off 1 residue early in the read; its end comes from the germline J gene. The chain combines TRBV26 with TRBJ2-3; 12 bases align to TRBD2. The trim removed 4 bases at V and 1 base at J, leaving 0 bases unmatched. Germline V lookup: CDR1 KGHPV, CDR2 FQNQEV (reference sequence). This CDR3 is built from 15 residues. The CDR3 sequence is CASSRDWGGAETLYF. The sequenced CDR3 bases are TGTGCCAGCAGTCGGGACTGGGGGGGTGCAGAAACGCTGTAT.